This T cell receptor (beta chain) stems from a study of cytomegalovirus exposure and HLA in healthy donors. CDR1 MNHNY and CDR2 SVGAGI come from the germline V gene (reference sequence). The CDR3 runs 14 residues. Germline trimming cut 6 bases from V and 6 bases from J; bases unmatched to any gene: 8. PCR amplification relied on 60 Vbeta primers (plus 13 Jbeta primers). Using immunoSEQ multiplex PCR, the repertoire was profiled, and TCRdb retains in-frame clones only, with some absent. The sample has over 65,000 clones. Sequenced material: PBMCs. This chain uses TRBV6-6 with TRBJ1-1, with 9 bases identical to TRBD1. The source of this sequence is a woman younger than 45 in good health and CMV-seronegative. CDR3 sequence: CASRRTGGASEAFF. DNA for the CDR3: TGTGCCAGCAGACGTACAGGGGGCGCATCTGAAGCTTTCTTT.